The clone carrying this T cell receptor (beta chain) was seen only a few times. Its cognate antigen is unknown. In making TCR beta libraries, quantitative 5'-RACE with molecular barcodes was used. Via MiXCR, TCRdb re-called the 5' RACE reads, giving one row per CDR3 protein. The repertoire holds about 210,000 distinct CDR3 sequences, with roughly 6.6% as singletons. This sample is drawn from a study of CD8 T cells in ankylosing spondylitis. Study-wide results and caveats: Disease-associated clones were reportedly significantly overrepresented in matched ankylosing spondylitis synovial fluid. Prior work had noted some motif variants in reactive arthritis blood and synovial fluid. Disease-linked clones bore a CD8+ phenotype, appearing relatively rarely in peripheral blood. One TCR beta motif, made up of roughly 8 highly homologous variants, appeared characteristic of ankylosing spondylitis blood.

The receptor comes from a male donor with ankylosing spondylitis. The source material was blood, either unsorted or a sorted T cell fraction (not recorded which).

The CDR3 nucleotides read TGCAGTGCTAGGGACAGATCGTCCACAGATACGCAGTATTTT. It is translated as CSARDRSSTDTQYF. The V gene is TRBV20-1, the J gene TRBJ2-3, with a weak D call TRBD1 (6 bases). Germline V CDR1 and CDR2: DFQATT, SNEGSKA (reference sequence). Deletions cut 3 bases from V and 2 bases from J, with 12 bases between. The CDR3 contains 14 residues.